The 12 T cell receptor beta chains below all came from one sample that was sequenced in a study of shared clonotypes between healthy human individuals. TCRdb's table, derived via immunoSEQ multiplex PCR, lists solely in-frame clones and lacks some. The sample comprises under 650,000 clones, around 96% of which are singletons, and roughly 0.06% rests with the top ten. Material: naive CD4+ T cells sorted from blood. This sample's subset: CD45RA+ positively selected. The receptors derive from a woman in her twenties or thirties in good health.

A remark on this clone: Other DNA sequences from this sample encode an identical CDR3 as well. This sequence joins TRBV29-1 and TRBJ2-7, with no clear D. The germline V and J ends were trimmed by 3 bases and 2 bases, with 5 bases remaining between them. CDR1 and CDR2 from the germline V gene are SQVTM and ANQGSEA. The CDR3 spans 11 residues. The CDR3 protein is CSVESPYEQYF. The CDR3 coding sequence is TGCAGCGTTGAGAGCCCCTACGAGCAGTACTTC.

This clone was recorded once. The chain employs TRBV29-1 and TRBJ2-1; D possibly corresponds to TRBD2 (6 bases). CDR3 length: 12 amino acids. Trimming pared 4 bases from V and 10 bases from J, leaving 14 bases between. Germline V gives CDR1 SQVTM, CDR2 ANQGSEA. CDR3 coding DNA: TGCAGCGTTGGAGTCACGGGAGAAGAGCAGTTCTTC. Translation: CSVGVTGEEQFF.

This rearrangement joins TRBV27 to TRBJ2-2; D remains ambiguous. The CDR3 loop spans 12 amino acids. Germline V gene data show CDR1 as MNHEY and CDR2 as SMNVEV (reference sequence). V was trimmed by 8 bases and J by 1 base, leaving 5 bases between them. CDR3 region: CASGWNTGELFF. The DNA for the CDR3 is TGTGCCAGCGGCTGGAACACCGGGGAGCTGTTTTTT.

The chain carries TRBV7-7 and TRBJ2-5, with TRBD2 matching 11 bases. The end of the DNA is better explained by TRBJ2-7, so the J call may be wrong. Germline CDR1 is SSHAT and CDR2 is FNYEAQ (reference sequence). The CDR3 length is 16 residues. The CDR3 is CASSSGTSGSFDEQYF. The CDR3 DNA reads TGTGCCAGCAGCTCCGGGACTAGCGGCTCCTTCGACGAGCAGTACTTC.

The CDR3 protein is CASSPGFAAYSNQPQHF. CDR3 DNA: TGTGCCAGCTCACCTGGTTTTGCAGCCTATAGCAATCAGCCCCAGCATTTT. This chain joins TRBV18 and TRBJ1-5; D is unresolved. CDR1 is KGHSH, CDR2 LQKENI, per germline. This CDR3 is 17 amino acids long. Trimming left V 3 bases short and J 0 bases short, with 15 bases between.

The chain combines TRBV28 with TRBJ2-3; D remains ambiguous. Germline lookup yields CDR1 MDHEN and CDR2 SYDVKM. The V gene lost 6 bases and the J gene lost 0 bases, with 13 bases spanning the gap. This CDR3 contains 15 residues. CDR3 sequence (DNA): TGTGCCAGCAGCTCCGCAGTAGTTAGCACAGATACGCAGTATTTT. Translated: CASSSAVVSTDTQYF.

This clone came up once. The CDR3 reads CASSQASGRKETQYF. CDR3 coding DNA: TGTGCCAGCAGTCAGGCAAGCGGGAGAAAAGAGACCCAGTACTTC. The rearrangement links TRBV28 to TRBJ2-5; 8 bases are a match to TRBD2. In germline, CDR1 is MDHEN, CDR2 SYDVKM. The J segment lost 3 bases and the V segment lost 5 bases, leaving 8 bases of the junction unmatched. CDR3 length: 15 amino acids.

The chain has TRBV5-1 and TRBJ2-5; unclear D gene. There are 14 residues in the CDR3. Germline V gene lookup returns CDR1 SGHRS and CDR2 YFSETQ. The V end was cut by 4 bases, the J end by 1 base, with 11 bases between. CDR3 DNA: TGCGCCAGCAGCCTCGCCCGAGGCCAAGAGACCCAGTACTTC. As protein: CASSLARGQETQYF. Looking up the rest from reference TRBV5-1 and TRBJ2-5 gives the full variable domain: KAGVTQTPRYLIKTRGQQVTLSCSPISGHRSVSWYQQTPGQGLQFLFEYFSETQRNKGNFPGRFSGRQFSNSRSEMNVSTLELGDSALYLCASSLARGQETQYFGPGTRLLVL.

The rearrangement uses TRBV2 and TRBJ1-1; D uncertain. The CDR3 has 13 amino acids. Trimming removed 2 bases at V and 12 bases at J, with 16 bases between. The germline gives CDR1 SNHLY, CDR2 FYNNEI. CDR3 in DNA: TGTGCCAGCAGTGAACTGGCTAGCCCTGGGACTTTCTTT. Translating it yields CASSELASPGTFF.

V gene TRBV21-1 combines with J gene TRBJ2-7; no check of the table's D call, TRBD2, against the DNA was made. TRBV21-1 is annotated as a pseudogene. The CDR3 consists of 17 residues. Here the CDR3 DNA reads TGTGCCAGCACCCCAAGGTATCGGGAGGGTAGCTCCTACGAGCAGTACTTC. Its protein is CASTPRYREGSSYEQYF.

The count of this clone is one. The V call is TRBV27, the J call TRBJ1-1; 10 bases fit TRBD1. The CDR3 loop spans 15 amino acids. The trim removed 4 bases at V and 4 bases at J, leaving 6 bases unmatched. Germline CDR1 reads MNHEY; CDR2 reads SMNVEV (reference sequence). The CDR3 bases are TGTGCCAGCAGTTCAAGGACAGGGGGTTTCACTGAAGCTTTCTTT. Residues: CASSSRTGGFTEAFF.

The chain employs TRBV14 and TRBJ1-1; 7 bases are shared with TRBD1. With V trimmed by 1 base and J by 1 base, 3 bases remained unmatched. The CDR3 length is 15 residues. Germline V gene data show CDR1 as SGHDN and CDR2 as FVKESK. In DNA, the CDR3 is TGTGCCAGCAGCCAAGCGGCAGGGGGGAACACTGAAGCTTTCTTT. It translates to CASSQAAGGNTEAFF. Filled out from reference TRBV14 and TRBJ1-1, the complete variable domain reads EAGVTQFPSHSVIEKGQTVTLRCDPISGHDNLYWYRRVMGKEIKFLLHFVKESKQDESGMPNNRFLAERTGGTYSTLKVQPAELEDSGVYFCASSQAAGGNTEAFFGQGTRLTVV.